Described below is a single TCR beta chain sequence and its context. Its matching antigen is unknown. Other DNA variants within this sample encode the same CDR3. The primer mix had 60 Vbeta and 13 Jbeta primers. Clones were read by immunoSEQ multiplex PCR, and TCRdb kept only the in-frame ones, dropping some. The data show under 35,000 clones, with 40% to 50% seen just once and less than 2% held by the top ten. The data are from a study of cytomegalovirus exposure and HLA in healthy donors. Study-wide results and limits: Follow-up analysis found HLA locus-dependent TCR association rates, highest for DRB1 and lowest for HLA-C. Sequencing likely produced, as an artifact, a cluster of highly shared sequence variants.

V gave up 4 bases and J gave up 8 bases; unmatched junction bases: 9. Germline values: CDR1 SGHNT, CDR2 YYREEE (reference sequence). There are 15 residues in the CDR3. The rearrangement links TRBV5-4 to TRBJ2-2; TRBD2 matches 9 bases. The clonotype originates from a woman aged 45-65 years in good health and CMV-seronegative. The source material was PBMCs. CDR3 loop: CASSPTSGSTGELFF. DNA for the CDR3: TGTGCCAGCAGCCCGACTAGCGGTTCGACTGGGGAGCTGTTTTTT. Supplemented by reference TRBV5-4 and TRBJ2-2, the full variable domain reads ETGVTQSPTHLIKTRGQQVTLRCSSQSGHNTVSWYQQALGQGPQFIFQYYREEENGRGNFPPRFSGLQFPNYSSELNVNALELDDSALYLCASSPTSGSTGELFFGEGSRLTVL.